This entry lists 27 T cell receptor beta chains sequenced from one sample in a study of STAT5B mutations in CD4+ large granular lymphocyte leukemia. Profiled with immunoSEQ multiplex PCR; TCRdb holds only in-frame clones, not every one. Of about 38,000 clones listed, over 70% are singletons. Sequencing used CD4+ T cells from blood buffy coats. All receptors come from a human donor in good health.

V gene TRBV7-8 combines with J gene TRBJ2-1, with D perhaps assigned TRBD1 or TRBD2 (5 bases each). The germline V gene has CDR1 SGHVS and CDR2 FQNEAQ. This CDR3 has 16 residues. The germline V and J ends were trimmed by 2 bases and 6 bases, with 17 bases remaining between them. Written as DNA, the CDR3 is TGTGCCAGCAGCTTAACATTGGGGACCGCGTCCAATGAGCAGTTCTTC. Encoded protein: CASSLTLGTASNEQFF. Together with reference TRBV7-8 and TRBJ2-1, the CDR3 gives the full variable domain: GAGVSQSPRYKVAKRGQDVALRCDPISGHVSLFWYQQALGQGPEFLTYFQNEAQLDKSGLPSDRFFAERPEGSVSTLKIQRTQQEDSAVYLCASSLTLGTASNEQFFGPGTRLTVL.

J is TRBJ2-1 and V is TRBV5-8, with D perhaps assigned TRBD1 or TRBD2 (5 bases each). CDR1 and CDR2 from the germline V gene are SGHTS and YDEGEE. The V gene lost 2 bases and the J gene lost 6 bases, with 27 bases spanning the gap. The CDR3 is 19 amino acids. CDR3 amino acids: CASSFLPFALPDSGNEQFF. CDR3 coding DNA: TGTGCCAGCAGCTTCCTACCATTCGCGCTACCAGACAGCGGCAATGAGCAGTTCTTC. Full variable domain (remainder filled in from reference TRBV5-8 and TRBJ2-1): EAGVTQSPTHLIKTRGQQATLRCSPISGHTSVYWYQQALGLGLQFLLWYDEGEERNRGNFPPRFSGRQFPNYSSELNVNALELEDSALYLCASSFLPFALPDSGNEQFFGPGTRLTVL.

J is TRBJ1-1 and V is TRBV18; D is uncertain. This CDR3 contains 14 residues. Germline V CDR1 and CDR2: KGHSH, LQKENI. Trimming removed 3 bases at V and 4 bases at J, with 12 bases between. The CDR3 coding sequence is TGTGCCAGCTCACCGTATGTAGGATTCACTGAAGCTTTCTTT. Translated: CASSPYVGFTEAFF.

This chain connects TRBV11-1 to TRBJ1-1; unclear D gene. Trimming shortened V by 1 base and J by 2 bases, and 11 bases separated the two germline ends. Germline V gene sequence: CDR1 SGHAT, CDR2 FQDESV (reference sequence). The CDR3 sequence is 15 residues long. The CDR3 DNA follows: TGTGCCAGCAGCTTAGAGGGCGGAAGTAACACTGAAGCTTTCTTT. Its translation: CASSLEGGSNTEAFF.

The chain combines TRBV6-1 with TRBJ2-1; D unclear. The germline V gene encodes CDR1 MNHNS and CDR2 SASEGT. The CDR3 contains 12 residues. V was clipped by 3 bases and J by 8 bases, with 8 bases between them. The CDR3 loop reads CASSDPLDEQFF. In DNA form, the CDR3 reads TGTGCCAGCAGTGATCCTCTGGATGAGCAGTTCTTC.

This chain uses TRBV28 with TRBJ2-3; D perhaps matches TRBD1 (5 bases). Germline assignment: CDR1 MDHEN and CDR2 SYDVKM. The CDR3 runs to 17 residues. V was clipped by 5 bases and J by 0 bases, with 18 bases between them. In nucleotides, the CDR3 is TGTGCCAGCAGTCCCTGGGGCCAGGGCGGTAGCACAGATACGCAGTATTTT. The encoded protein is CASSPWGQGGSTDTQYF.

This rearrangement joins TRBV9 to TRBJ2-5, with 13 bases aligning to TRBD2. This CDR3 is built from 16 residues. The germline CDR1 and CDR2 sequences are SGDLS and YYNGEE. Trimming took 3 bases from V and 4 from J; bases not matched to a gene: 6. CDR3 sequence: CASSARLAGGRETQYF. The CDR3, as DNA: TGTGCCAGCAGCGCACGACTAGCGGGAGGACGAGAGACCCAGTACTTC.

The V and J genes are TRBV28 and TRBJ2-5, with 7 bases identical to TRBD1. This CDR3 region has 16 residues. Germline loops: CDR1 MDHEN, CDR2 SYDVKM. The trim removed 1 base at V and 0 bases at J, leaving 5 bases unmatched. CDR3 residues: CASSLSPTGYQETQYF. In DNA form, the CDR3 reads TGTGCCAGCAGTTTATCGCCGACAGGGTACCAAGAGACCCAGTACTTC. Using reference TRBV28 and TRBJ2-5 for the parts outside the CDR3, the full variable domain is DVKVTQSSRYLVKRTGEKVFLECVQDMDHENMFWYRQDPGLGLRLIYFSYDVKMKEKGDIPEGYSVSREKKERFSLILESASTNQTSMYLCASSLSPTGYQETQYFGPGTRLLVL.

This chain connects TRBV11-2 to TRBJ2-7; 10 positions match TRBD2. Trimming removed 3 bases from V and 0 bases from J; junction bases left unmatched: 5. CDR1 SGHAT and CDR2 FQNNGV come from the germline V gene. CDR3 length equals 16 residues. Here the CDR3 reads CASSLGSGGLSYEQYF. The CDR3 bases are TGTGCCAGCAGCTTGGGTAGCGGGGGGCTCTCCTACGAGCAGTACTTC.

The rearrangement links TRBV5-1 to TRBJ1-2, with D hard to call. This CDR3 spans 12 amino acids. The ends were cut back, 4 bases at V and 5 bases at J, with 9 bases in the middle. The V gene's germline CDR1 is SGHRS and CDR2 YFSETQ. Here the CDR3 reads CASSPDPYGYTF. The DNA for the CDR3 is TGCGCCAGCAGCCCGGACCCGTATGGCTACACCTTC. Full variable domain (outside the CDR3, taken from reference TRBV5-1 and TRBJ1-2): KAGVTQTPRYLIKTRGQQVTLSCSPISGHRSVSWYQQTPGQGLQFLFEYFSETQRNKGNFPGRFSGRQFSNSRSEMNVSTLELGDSALYLCASSPDPYGYTFGSGTRLTVV.

The chain recombines TRBV9 with TRBJ2-5; TRBD1 or TRBD2 may be the D gene (5 bases each). The end of the DNA fits TRBJ2-7 better, so the J call may be wrong. Germline CDR1 reads SGDLS; CDR2 reads YYNGEE. The CDR3 consists of 15 residues. The CDR3 sequence: CASSRGLIGEYEQYF. CDR3 coding DNA: TGTGCCAGCAGCCGAGGACTGATAGGGGAATACGAGCAGTACTTC.

The J gene is TRBJ2-1, the V gene TRBV11-1, with unresolved D. V lost 1 base and J lost 6, with 13 bases in between. CDR3 length: 15 residues. Germline-derived CDR1 and CDR2 are SGHAT and FQDESV (reference sequence). This CDR3 reads CASSLGLTTVNEQFF. The CDR3 nucleotides read TGTGCCAGCAGCTTAGGTCTCACCACCGTCAATGAGCAGTTCTTC.

The CDR3 nucleotides are TGTGCCAGCTCACCAACGCTAGCGTCGGTGGAGACCCAGTACTTC. Translating gives CASSPTLASVETQYF. The chain employs TRBV18 and TRBJ2-5; D is perhaps TRBD2 (6 bases). Germline CDR1 KGHSH, CDR2 LQKENI. V lost 2 bases and J 5 bases, leaving 15 bases between the germline ends. The length of the CDR3 is 15 residues. The variable domain in full, with the rest retrieved from reference TRBV18 and TRBJ2-5, is NAGVMQNPRHLVRRRGQEARLRCSPMKGHSHVYWYRQLPEEGLKFMVYLQKENIIDESGMPKERFSAEFPKEGPSILRIQQVVRGDSAAYFCASSPTLASVETQYFGPGTRLLVL.

The chain combines TRBV13 with TRBJ2-3; D perhaps matches TRBD2 (6 bases). The CDR3 runs 16 residues. Germline CDR1 and CDR2: PRHDT and FYEKMQ (reference sequence). V shed 5 bases and J shed 0 bases, with 15 bases lying between them. Here the CDR3 reads CASSQPGLSSTDTQYF. The CDR3 region has the DNA TGTGCCAGCAGCCAGCCGGGACTCTCTAGCACAGATACGCAGTATTTT.

The rearrangement joins TRBV6-5 to TRBJ1-4; 7 nucleotides align to TRBD1. CDR3 length: 14 amino acids. Per the germline V gene, CDR1 is MNHEY and CDR2 is SVGAGI. J gave up 8 bases and V 5 bases, and 8 bases lay outside the gene matches. In DNA form, the CDR3 reads TGTGCCAGCAGTCGACAGGGTATGGGAGAAAAACTGTTTTTT. Translation gives CASSRQGMGEKLFF.

The chain links TRBV5-1 to TRBJ2-7; 12 bases map to TRBD2. The CDR3 totals 14 residues. V was clipped by 4 bases and J by 5 bases; unmatched bases: 4. Germline V gives CDR1 SGHRS, CDR2 YFSETQ. CDR3 residues: CASSITSGGNEQYF. CDR3 DNA: TGCGCCAGCAGCATCACTAGCGGGGGGAACGAGCAGTACTTC. Filled out from reference TRBV5-1 and TRBJ2-7, the complete variable domain reads KAGVTQTPRYLIKTRGQQVTLSCSPISGHRSVSWYQQTPGQGLQFLFEYFSETQRNKGNFPGRFSGRQFSNSRSEMNVSTLELGDSALYLCASSITSGGNEQYFGPGTRLTVT.

V gene TRBV7-2 combines with J gene TRBJ2-3; 12 positions match TRBD2. Trimming at V came to 11 bases and at J to 1 base, leaving 13 bases not matched to a gene. CDR1 is SGHTA and CDR2 is FQGNSA in the germline V gene. This CDR3 has 17 residues. CDR3 DNA: TGTGCCCTAAGGGGGCTAGCGGGGGGGCGGGGCACAGATACGCAGTATTTT. This gives the protein CALRGLAGGRGTDTQYF.

J is TRBJ2-5 and V is TRBV9; 9 positions match TRBD2. CDR3 length: 18 amino acids. The junction had 10 bases not matched to a gene; V was cut back by 0 bases and J by 1 base. Germline CDR1 is SGDLS and CDR2 is YYNGEE. CDR3 in DNA: TGTGCCAGCAGCGTAGCTCAGGGAGGACTAGCGTCCCAAGAGACCCAGTACTTC. It yields the protein CASSVAQGGLASQETQYF. Full variable domain (remainder filled in from reference TRBV9 and TRBJ2-5): DSGVTQTPKHLITATGQRVTLRCSPRSGDLSVYWYQQSLDQGLQFLIQYYNGEERAKGNILERFSAQQFPDLHSELNLSSLELGDSALYFCASSVAQGGLASQETQYFGPGTRLLVL.

The chain joins TRBV19 to TRBJ1-1; 10 bases match TRBD1. This CDR3 is built from 14 residues. Trimming at V came to 1 base and at J to 4 bases, leaving 0 bases not matched to a gene. Germline V gene sequence: CDR1 LNHDA, CDR2 SQIVND (reference sequence). The CDR3 nucleotides are TGTGCCAGTAGTATAGGGACAGGGGGCACTGAAGCTTTCTTT. This gives the protein CASSIGTGGTEAFF.

V usage is TRBV27 and J usage is TRBJ2-2; possibly TRBD2 for D (7 bases). The CDR3 contains 18 residues. Trimming left V 3 bases short and J 3 bases short, with 20 bases between. CDR1 MNHEY and CDR2 SMNVEV come from the germline V gene (reference sequence). CDR3 loop: CASSFRTAGTTYTGELFF. DNA of the CDR3: TGTGCCAGCAGTTTTAGGACAGCCGGGACTACCTACACCGGGGAGCTGTTTTTT.

The rearrangement joins TRBV11-2 to TRBJ2-7, with TRBD1 identical over 8 bases. CDR1 and CDR2 (germline): SGHAT, FQNNGV. The length of the CDR3 is 15 residues. Germline trimming cut 4 bases from V and 0 bases from J; bases unmatched to any gene: 5. CDR3 sequence: CASSSIQGVSYEQYF. The CDR3 region has the DNA TGTGCCAGCAGCTCTATACAGGGGGTCTCCTACGAGCAGTACTTC.

This clone turned up a few times. J is TRBJ1-1 and V is TRBV7-9; D gene ambiguous. CDR1 and CDR2 (germline): SEHNR, FQNEAQ (reference sequence). The CDR3 totals 14 residues. V gave up 1 base and J gave up 1 base, with 7 bases separating them. Written as DNA, the CDR3 is TGTGCCAGCAGCTTAGGGCAGAGGAACACTGAAGCTTTCTTT. It codes for CASSLGQRNTEAFF.

This clone was seen a few times. This rearrangement joins TRBV5-1 to TRBJ1-1, with D uncertain. The CDR3 runs to 13 residues. Germline CDR1 and CDR2: SGHRS and YFSETQ. V was pared by 5 bases and J by 3 bases, with 11 bases between. Written as DNA, the CDR3 is TGCGCCAGCAGTACCCAGAAGGACACTGAAGCTTTCTTT. Translation gives CASSTQKDTEAFF.

The rearrangement uses TRBV7-6 and TRBJ2-7; 10 nucleotides match TRBD2. V was clipped by 4 bases and J by 2 bases; unmatched bases: 5. In germline, CDR1 is SGHVS, CDR2 FNYEAQ. The CDR3 spans 15 residues. CDR3 loop: CASSSTSGSAYEQYF. The CDR3 region has the DNA TGTGCCAGCAGCTCGACTAGCGGGTCAGCCTACGAGCAGTACTTC.

V is TRBV4-1 and J is TRBJ2-5; the match to TRBD2 covers 12 bases. J was trimmed by 4 bases and V by 1 base; bases with no gene match: 4. Germline loops: CDR1 MGHRA, CDR2 YSYEKL. This CDR3 region has 16 residues. Here the CDR3 DNA reads TGCGCCAGCAGCCAAGGACTAGCGGGAGTTAGAGAGACCCAGTACTTC. It is translated as CASSQGLAGVRETQYF.

The chain uses TRBV5-4 and TRBJ1-6, with 9 bases aligning to TRBD1. V shed 4 bases and J 10 bases; nucleotides not matched to a gene: 6. This CDR3 contains 14 residues. The V gene's germline CDR1 is SGHNT and CDR2 YYREEE (reference sequence). CDR3 coding DNA: TGTGCCAGCAGCACCGGGACAGGGTACTCACCCCTCCACTTT. Protein product: CASSTGTGYSPLHF. The full variable domain, in which reference TRBV5-4 and TRBJ1-6 provide the parts outside the CDR3, is ETGVTQSPTHLIKTRGQQVTLRCSSQSGHNTVSWYQQALGQGPQFIFQYYREEENGRGNFPPRFSGLQFPNYSSELNVNALELDDSALYLCASSTGTGYSPLHFGNGTRLTVT.

The rearrangement joins TRBV6-1 to TRBJ2-5; 11 bases agree with TRBD2. The CDR3 covers 16 residues. Trimming removed 0 bases from V and 11 bases from J; junction bases left unmatched: 11. Germline values: CDR1 MNHNS, CDR2 SASEGT. The CDR3 DNA is TGTGCCAGCAGTGAAGCCCTAGCGGGGGGTGTGCGAGAGCAGTACTTC. Translation gives CASSEALAGGVREQYF.